This T cell receptor beta chain was sequenced during a study of early T cells in non-severe SARS-CoV-2 infection. Via MiXCR, TCRdb re-called the 5' RACE reads, giving one row per CDR3 protein. The sample has about 76,000 distinct CDR3 sequences; around a sixth are singletons. This clonotype was seen just once. The sample taken for sequencing was whole blood. This sequence originates from an adult who was a healthcare worker with PCR-confirmed SARS-CoV-2 infection or an uninfected control (not recorded which).

The CDR3 spells CASSSAGGTNEKLFF. The CDR3 DNA is TGTGCCAGCAGTTCCGCTGGGGGAACTAATGAAAAACTGTTTTTT. This chain joins TRBV28 and TRBJ1-4; tentative D call: TRBD1 (5 bases). The CDR3 spans 15 residues. Trimming took off 4 bases at V and 1 base at J, with 10 bases between the two ends. Per the germline V gene, CDR1 is MDHEN and CDR2 is SYDVKM.